Detailed here is one T cell receptor (beta chain). The antigen is undetermined. These data come from a study of cytomegalovirus exposure and HLA in healthy donors. PCR amplification relied on 60 Vbeta primers (plus 13 Jbeta primers). Assay used: immunoSEQ multiplex PCR; TCRdb lists only in-frame clones, some missing. Of around 130,000 clones in the sample, about 80% were seen once. Overall study results and limits: Most TCR beta V segments were productive about 90% or about 30% of the time in an earlier analysis.

The specimen was PBMCs. The clonotype was recovered from a woman between 40 and 55 years old in good health and CMV-seronegative.

The DNA for the CDR3 is TGCAGCGTTGGGGGGGGCGCGGGAACCGGGGAGCTGTTTTTT. This encodes CSVGGGAGTGELFF. This sequence joins TRBV29-1 and TRBJ2-2; D perhaps matches TRBD2 (7 bases). V lost 4 bases to trimming and J lost 5 bases, with 14 bases between them. The length of the CDR3 is 14 residues. CDR1 and CDR2 (germline): SQVTM, ANQGSEA.